The rows below give T cell receptor beta chains drawn from one sample of a study of blood T cell repertoires in COVID-19. The assay was immunoSEQ multiplex PCR, and TCRdb's table has in-frame clones only and misses some. The repertoire includes about 120,000 clones, 87% of them detected once, and just under 30% sits in the top ten. Sequencing was done on a sample of peripheral blood. The receptors come from a woman aged 70-85 years with acute or convalescent COVID-19. Both conserved end residues are part of each CDR3. D genes are given only for firm matches. Rows may omit the clone size; those that give it use once, few, many or a size class.

d_call	v_call	j_call	clone_size	cdr3_nt	cdr3_aa
.	TRBV6-6	TRBJ2-7	.	TGTGCCAGCAGAACTACGACAGTGGGGTCTCGGTACGAGCAGTACTTC	CASRTTTVGSRYEQYF
.	TRBV7-9	TRBJ1-4	.	TGTGCCAGCAGTCCCGGGTGGAATGAAAAACTGTTTTTT	CASSPGWNEKLFF
.	TRBV7-2	TRBJ1-3	.	TGTGCCAGCAGCAGAACCCTTGAACAGGGAAGAAACACCATATATTTT	CASSRTLEQGRNTIYF
.	TRBV6-5	TRBJ1-6	.	TGTGCCAGCAGTTTACAGGGAGCCTCACCCCTCCACTTT	CASSLQGASPLHF
TRBD2	TRBV7-2	TRBJ2-1	.	TGTGCCAGCAGCTTTGGCGGGGGGGCCAATGAGCAGTTCTTC	CASSFGGGANEQFF
.	TRBV21-1	TRBJ1-1	.	TGTGCCAGCAGCTCATTTGGTAAACAGTACACTGAAGCTTTCTTT	CASSSFGKQYTEAFF
TRBD1	TRBV27	TRBJ2-5	.	TGTGCCAGCAATAAACTGGGACAGGGTACCCCTGAGGAGACCCAGTACTTC	CASNKLGQGTPEETQYF
TRBD1	TRBV7-9	TRBJ1-5	.	TGTGCCAGCAGCCCGGACAGGGGTGATCAGCCCCAGCATTTT	CASSPDRGDQPQHF
TRBD1	TRBV5-4	TRBJ1-6	.	TGTGCCAGCAGTCGGGACAGCAGGGATTCACCCCTCCACTTT	CASSRDSRDSPLHF
.	TRBV28	TRBJ2-7	.	TGTGCCAGCAGTTTAGGCGGGTACTACGAGCAGTACTTC	CASSLGGYYEQYF
TRBD1	TRBV2	TRBJ1-5	.	TGTGCCAGCAGTGATCCCCTCTCGGGGACAGCGGTAAATCAGCCCCAGCATTTT	CASSDPLSGTAVNQPQHF
.	TRBV2	TRBJ1-5	.	TGTGCCAGCAGTTCGAGACAGGCAACCAATCAGCCCCAGCATTTT	CASSSRQATNQPQHF
.	TRBV5-1	TRBJ2-5	.	TGCGCCAGCACCCCCTACTCTCAAGAGACCCAGTACTTC	CASTPYSQETQYF
.	TRBV11-3	TRBJ1-1	.	TGTGCCAGCAGCTTCAACTCGAACACTGAAGCTTTCTTT	CASSFNSNTEAFF
TRBD1	TRBV6-6	TRBJ1-6	.	TGTGCCAGCAGCCAACGCCGTGACAGGGATTCACCCCTCCACTTT	CASSQRRDRDSPLHF
TRBD2	TRBV13	TRBJ2-7	.	TGTGCCAGCAGCTTAGGCCCCCCGGGACTAGCGGGGGGGGCCTACGAGCAGTACTTC	CASSLGPPGLAGGAYEQYF
.	TRBV6-6	TRBJ1-3	once	TGTGCCAGCACCTCACCCCTAAATGGAAACACCATATATTTT	CASTSPLNGNTIYF